The following is a TCR beta chain sequence with its context. The antigen is unknown. An end of the junction does not agree with germline; a read error may underlie this. The data belong to a study of post-analysis software for immune sequencing data. Whole-study findings and limits: Patients carried roughly 5 TRBV segments more frequently than controls did, and TRBV5-6, TRBV5-1 and TRBV20-1 were among them.

Unique molecular identifiers were present in the TCR beta cDNA libraries. TCRdb re-analysed the PCR reads in MiXCR, keeping a single row per CDR3 protein. This table has about 380,000 distinct CDR3 sequences, about a third appearing once. Looked up from germline, CDR1 is SGHRS and CDR2 is YFSETQ. This CDR3 comprises 14 residues. Sequencing was carried out using blood. The V and J genes are TRBV5-1 and TRBJ2-4, with D tentatively TRBD1 or TRBD2 (5 bases each). The source is a girl between 5 and 17 years old with multiple sclerosis. The CDR3 region has the DNA TGCGCCAACAGCTTGGGGGAAGTGCAAAACATTCAGTACTTC. Its protein product is CANSLGEVQNIQYF.